This T cell receptor beta chain comes out of a study of blood T cell repertoires in COVID-19. Measured with immunoSEQ multiplex PCR; TCRdb has only the in-frame clones, and not every one. The table shows 250,000 or so clones, with 70% to 85% occurring only once. CDR3 length equals 12 residues. CDR1 SGHRS and CDR2 YFSETQ come from the germline V gene. V shed 4 bases and J shed 10 bases, with 12 bases lying between them. This clonotype was obtained from a man in his 60s who had recovered from COVID-19. The specimen sequenced was PBMCs or T cells enriched from blood (not recorded which). V and J are TRBV5-1 and TRBJ2-1; a weak D match, TRBD2 (6 bases). CDR3 region: CASSLPGEEQFF. CDR3 nucleotide sequence: TGCGCCAGCAGCCTCCCGGGGGAAGAGCAGTTCTTC.